Listed here is a single T cell receptor (beta chain). This record comes from a study of blood T cells in healthy people across ages. It was with a sample-barcoded 5' primer and a J-beta primer mix that a second PCR of about 6 to 12 cycles was run. Each CDR3 protein gets one entry after TCRdb re-called the 5' RACE reads with MiXCR. The sample holds over a million distinct CDR3 sequences, around 45% seen once. The ends were cut back, 4 bases at V and 4 bases at J, with 11 bases in the middle. CDR1 is SEHNR and CDR2 is FQNEAQ in the germline V gene (reference sequence). There are 14 residues in the CDR3.

The V gene is TRBV7-9, the J gene TRBJ2-1, with D unclear. The TCR comes from a woman between 55 and 75 years old in good health. The material sequenced was blood. The CDR3 coding sequence is TGTGCCAGCAGCTCTAGATCCACTTACAATGAGCAGTTCTTC. This sequence encodes CASSSRSTYNEQFF.